This T cell receptor beta chain derives from a study of T cell repertoires in cytomegalovirus infection. V dropped 3 bases and J dropped 3; count of bases not matched to a gene: 9. The length of the CDR3 is 16 residues. Germline CDR1 and CDR2: SGHDT and YYEEEE. TCRdb fed the reads into MiXCR, producing one record per CDR3 protein. The sample lists about half a million distinct CDR3 sequences, about two fifths occurring once. As regards this clonotype: The antigen remains undetermined.

This TCR was sampled from a human donor in good health (CMV status not recorded). Some clones in this sample may be carry-over from other donors' samples. Sample: cultured PBMCs, taken from culture after CMV antigen stimulation. The V call is TRBV5-6, the J call TRBJ2-1; TRBD2 matches 7 bases. CDR3 sequence reads: CASSSERDYDYNEQFF. As DNA, the CDR3 is TGTGCCAGCAGCTCGGAAAGGGACTACGACTACAATGAGCAGTTCTTC.